This T cell receptor beta chain came from a study of T-cell memory formation after mild COVID-19. Study-level results: Among contracting clones, CD4+ were mainly CM/EM and CD8+ enriched in EMRA.

TCRdb used MiXCR to reprocess the 5' RACE reads, holding one entry per CDR3 protein. The sample has about 110,000 distinct CDR3 sequences; around an eighth are singletons. On this clonotype itself: Its antigen is unidentified.

CDR1 and CDR2 from the germline V gene are ENHRY and SYGVKD. V lost 7 bases to trimming and J lost 8 bases, with 21 bases between them. The CDR3 contains 15 residues. The rearrangement uses TRBV10-3 and TRBJ2-1; no definite D call. This clonotype originated in an adult woman who had mild COVID-19 (a few samples of this study predate the infection). Cell type and time point are not known. Sequencing input: PBMCs or a T cell subset sorted from them (not recorded which). This CDR3 is CAITNPLTSDDEQFF. In DNA, the CDR3 is TGTGCCATCACAAACCCCTTAACCTCCGACGATGAGCAGTTCTTC.